A few counts support the clone carrying this T cell receptor (beta chain). Unique molecular identifiers were affixed to discrete cDNA molecules within the library. Original processing methods: A per-sample median of around 100,000 TCRs was observed, with a range of roughly 20,000 to 690,600. TCRdb reanalysed the RACE reads using MiXCR and keeps one entry per CDR3 protein. These V and J calls originate from TCRdb's pipeline instead of the authors' own analysis. The sample shows around 110,000 distinct CDR3 sequences, 9.5% to 13% of them seen only once. This entry is derived from a study of human T cells and chemical hapten exposure. Study overall: Variability of per-sample TCR yields stemmed mainly from small differences in pooled library volume.

Time point reported: patch test 1, 2 weeks after DPC sensitization. The treatment was: therapeutic diphenylcyclopropenone sensitization with weekly scalp DPC. Germline values: CDR1 SGHNT, CDR2 YYREEE (reference sequence). The CDR3 loop spans 18 amino acids. V trimming: 4 bases; J trimming: 6 bases; junction bases outside the gene matches: 18. The clonotype originates from a woman in her forties or fifties with alopecia areata. Some clones in this sample may be carry-over from other donors' samples. The sequences come from whole blood, collected in connection with sensitization to the hapten diphenylcyclopropenone (DPC). The genes are TRBV5-4 and TRBJ2-1, with TRBD2 matching 8 bases. For the CDR3, the DNA is TGTGCCAGCAGCCCCGGCGGGCTAGCGGGTCAGGGCGGCAATGAGCAGTTCTTC. It specifies CASSPGGLAGQGGNEQFF.